The 6 T cell receptor beta chains in this list originate from one sample, sequenced in a study of T cell repertoires in cytomegalovirus infection. Their antigens are not known. MiXCR, applied by TCRdb to the reads, yields one record per CDR3 protein. The sample lists about 51,000 distinct CDR3 sequences, over 15% occurring once. The specimen was CD8+ T cells from cultured PBMCs, collected from culture after CMV antigen stimulation. The receptors shown here come from a human donor in good health (CMV status not recorded). Some clones in this sample may be carry-over from other donors' samples.

The V call is TRBV20-1, the J call TRBJ1-1, with TRBD1 as a possible D gene (6 bases). This CDR3 contains 13 residues. Germline V gene sequence: CDR1 DFQATT, CDR2 SNEGSKA (reference sequence). V dropped 6 bases and J dropped 3 bases, with 14 bases sitting between them. The CDR3 DNA is TGCAGTGCCAGGGGTTGGCAGTACACTGAAGCTTTCTTT. Amino acid sequence: CSARGWQYTEAFF.

The table lists this clonotype with many counts. V gene TRBV4-2 combines with J gene TRBJ2-7; 8 bases are shared with TRBD1. The trim removed 1 base at V and 5 bases at J, leaving 4 bases unmatched. The CDR3 runs to 14 residues. The germline V gene encodes CDR1 LGHNA and CDR2 YNFKEQ. The CDR3 here is CASSQGQGIDEQYF. The CDR3 nucleotides are TGTGCCAGCAGCCAAGGACAGGGGATAGACGAGCAGTACTTC.

The chain employs TRBV2 and TRBJ2-7; D uncertain. V lost 5 bases, J lost 4 bases, and 15 bases lay in between. This CDR3 is built from 14 residues. Germline loops: CDR1 SNHLY, CDR2 FYNNEI. Here the CDR3 reads CASSPIEVLYEQYF. CDR3 nucleotide sequence: TGTGCCAGCAGTCCTATAGAAGTTCTATACGAGCAGTACTTC.

The chain links TRBV6-1 to TRBJ1-5, with D uncertain. The CDR3 is 20 amino acids. Germline-derived CDR1 and CDR2 are MNHNS and SASEGT. Trimming left V 7 bases short and J 2 bases short, with 30 bases between. DNA of the CDR3: TGTGCCAGCACTGGAAGTAAGAACCCTAGTGGCACCCTGGGCAATCAGCCCCAGCATTTT. Amino acid sequence: CASTGSKNPSGTLGNQPQHF.

J is TRBJ2-7 and V is TRBV9, with 9 bases aligning to TRBD2. The CDR3 runs 15 residues. With 0 bases clipped from V and 4 bases from J, the junction kept 5 bases outside the gene matches. Germline CDR1 and CDR2: SGDLS and YYNGEE. CDR3 region: CASSVEASGTYEQYF. Here the CDR3 DNA reads TGTGCCAGCAGCGTAGAGGCTAGCGGGACATACGAGCAGTACTTC.

This clonotype has just a few counts. The V gene is TRBV28, the J gene TRBJ2-1; D gene ambiguous. The CDR3 loop spans 13 amino acids. V was clipped by 3 bases and J by 4 bases, with 7 bases between them. CDR1 MDHEN and CDR2 SYDVKM come from the germline V gene. The CDR3 protein is CASSFLQYNEQFF. The DNA for the CDR3 is TGTGCCAGCAGTTTCTTGCAGTACAATGAGCAGTTCTTC. The full variable domain, in which reference TRBV28 and TRBJ2-1 provide the parts outside the CDR3, is DVKVTQSSRYLVKRTGEKVFLECVQDMDHENMFWYRQDPGLGLRLIYFSYDVKMKEKGDIPEGYSVSREKKERFSLILESASTNQTSMYLCASSFLQYNEQFFGPGTRLTVL.